Shown below are 7 T cell receptor beta chains from a single sample sequenced in a study of blood T cell repertoires in COVID-19. This table comes from immunoSEQ multiplex PCR, and its TCRdb copy is limited to in-frame clones, with some not included. Of about 150,000 clones detected, 70% to 90% appear once; the ten largest clones hold over 4.5%. Sequenced material: peripheral blood. These receptor sequences come from a human donor in a cohort sampled during active COVID-19.

The chain employs TRBV27 and TRBJ1-2; no reliable D call. The CDR3 loop spans 14 amino acids. Trimming pared 8 bases from V and 5 bases from J, leaving 18 bases between. CDR1 is MNHEY and CDR2 is SMNVEV in the germline V gene (reference sequence). In DNA form, the CDR3 reads TGTGCCAGCCGTTACAGCGGAGATACTTATGGCTACACCTTC. Its protein product is CASRYSGDTYGYTF.

This rearrangement joins TRBV28 to TRBJ2-2; D unresolved. This CDR3 has 10 residues. Germline values: CDR1 MDHEN, CDR2 SYDVKM. Trimming left V 10 bases short and J 8 bases short, with 8 bases between. The CDR3 protein is CAIEPGELFF. The DNA of the CDR3 is TGTGCCATCGAGCCGGGGGAGCTGTTTTTT.

V and J are TRBV5-4 and TRBJ1-1; 10 bases are shared with TRBD1. The CDR3 runs 15 residues. The V segment lost 4 bases and the J segment 4 bases; nucleotides outside the gene matches: 7. Germline values: CDR1 SGHNT, CDR2 YYREEE (reference sequence). The CDR3 DNA reads TGTGCCAGCAGCGGAAAGGACAGGGGGGGCACTGAAGCTTTCTTT. It yields the protein CASSGKDRGGTEAFF.

The chain uses TRBV7-9 and TRBJ2-2, with TRBD1 identical over 10 bases. In germline, CDR1 is SEHNR, CDR2 FQNEAQ (reference sequence). This CDR3 comprises 17 residues. Trimming at V came to 5 bases and at J to 0 bases, leaving 6 bases not matched to a gene. The CDR3 reads CASSAGQGRSNTGELFF. The DNA for the CDR3 is TGTGCCAGCAGCGCGGGACAGGGGCGGTCGAACACCGGGGAGCTGTTTTTT. The variable domain in full, with the rest retrieved from reference TRBV7-9 and TRBJ2-2, is DTGVSQNPRHKITKRGQNVTFRCDPISEHNRLYWYRQTLGQGPEFLTYFQNEAQLEKSRLLSDRFSAERPKGSFSTLEIQRTEQGDSAMYLCASSAGQGRSNTGELFFGEGSRLTVL.

Note on this clone: This CDR3 is also generated by other DNA sequences in the sample. V usage is TRBV19 and J usage is TRBJ2-7; the match to TRBD1 covers 10 bases. Unmatched junction bases numbered 3, after V lost 5 bases and J lost 2 bases. From germline, CDR1 is LNHDA and CDR2 SQIVND (reference sequence). CDR3 length: 14 amino acids. CDR3 nucleotide sequence: TGTGCCAGTAGTCTCGGGACAGGGGCCTACGAGCAGTACTTC. Amino acid sequence: CASSLGTGAYEQYF.

The CDR3 loop is CASSLAGDSEQYF. DNA for the CDR3: TGTGCCAGCTCGCTAGCGGGAGATTCCGAGCAGTACTTC. This chain uses TRBV28 with TRBJ2-7, with 10 bases lining up with TRBD2. The CDR3 is 13 amino acids. Per the germline V gene, CDR1 is MDHEN and CDR2 is SYDVKM. The J segment lost 6 bases and the V segment lost 8 bases, leaving 7 bases of the junction unmatched.

The chain links TRBV1 to TRBJ1-5. TRBV1 corresponds to a pseudogene. The CDR3 loop spans 16 amino acids. CDR3 DNA: TGCACCAGCAGCCGCTCCGGGACTGCCTTCAATCAGCCCCAGCATTTT. It translates to CTSSRSGTAFNQPQHF.